Detailed here is one T cell receptor beta chain. Its specificity is not known. The sample is drawn from a study of chemoradiotherapy in HPV16-positive cancers. General study results and limits: Candidate HPV-specific clones and E7-related TCR motifs grew in tumor during treatment.

CDR3 length equals 14 residues. CDR1 and CDR2 (germline): SQVTM, ANQGSEA. The V end was cut by 6 bases, the J end by 0 bases, with 12 bases between. Data came from immunoSEQ multiplex PCR; TCRdb stores just in-frame clones and leaves some out. Found here are 1,200 or so clones, about 40% of them singletons; the top ten hold 16%. The sequence was obtained from a human donor with HPV-associated anogenital cancer. The chain combines TRBV29-1 with TRBJ2-1; D might be TRBD2 (5 bases). The sample was taken from a patient who underwent chemoradiotherapy. The CDR3, as DNA: TGCAGCGTCGCTAGCCGTAGCTCCTACAATGAGCAGTTCTTC. Protein: CSVASRSSYNEQFF.